A selection of T cell receptor beta chains follows, all from one sample in a study of T cell clusters in autoimmune cytopenias. One entry per CDR3 protein, without DNA, is what TCRdb gives after re-calling the multiplex PCR reads. This sample carries about 6,900 distinct CDR3 sequences, with roughly a tenth going to the ten biggest clones. The same sample was also studied in work on T cell repertoires in aging, cancer and after chemotherapy.

Sequenced input: peripheral blood. The receptor source for this set is a human donor in good health. Both conserved end residues are part of each CDR3. Fields, in order: J gene, V gene, clone size, CDR3 protein. Clone size, where shown, is once, few, many, or a class for clones that have expanded.

>TRBJ2-3|TRBV27|medium-sized
CASSPLETSHLDTQYF
>TRBJ2-7|TRBV6-6|-
CASSYVQLAEYEQYF
>TRBJ2-1|TRBV19|medium-sized
CASSKRVRASDYEQFF
>TRBJ2-7|TRBV19|medium-sized
CASSIDRAETYEQYF
>TRBJ1-5|TRBV18|-
CASSLDGPQHF
>TRBJ2-2|TRBV5-4|-
CASSSDPTGELFF
>TRBJ2-7|TRBV19|medium-sized
CASSARKGIEQYF
>TRBJ1-2|TRBV10-3|-
CAISQYLVETGGYGYTF
>TRBJ1-6|TRBV6-5|-
CASSPDREFYSPLHF
>TRBJ1-2|TRBV6-5|medium-sized
CASSYRDRVFYGYTF
>TRBJ1-4|TRBV12-3/TRBV12-4|-
CASSLGPLGEKLFF
>TRBJ1-3|TRBV18|-
CASSEQGSSGNTIYF
>TRBJ2-2|TRBV15|medium-sized
CATSSGGADTGELFF
>TRBJ2-5|TRBV5-4|medium-sized
CASSLAGTAKETQYF
>TRBJ1-4|TRBV7-9|-
CASRHPRDFRGEKLFF
>TRBJ2-3|TRBV6-2/TRBV6-3|-
CASSYWSSGGTDTQYF
>TRBJ1-1|TRBV18|-
CASSPPGREDTEAFF
>TRBJ1-4|TRBV27|-
CASGREGGQRIKLFF
>TRBJ1-1|TRBV19|-
CASRTPGHINTEAFF
>TRBJ2-3|TRBV12-3/TRBV12-4|-
CASSFSGGAADTQYF
>TRBJ2-1|TRBV5-4|-
CASSPEQGRGNEQFF
>TRBJ1-2|TRBV20-1|-
CSVGQGARGYTF
>TRBJ2-7|TRBV6-2/TRBV6-3|-
CASRPSPRDPSSYEQYF
>TRBJ1-4|TRBV12-3/TRBV12-4|medium-sized
CASSLAWEKLFF
>TRBJ1-1|TRBV5-5|-
CASSPDSEAFF
>TRBJ1-2|TRBV6-1|-
CASSEVDWTGGWGYTF
>TRBJ2-3|TRBV15|-
CATSRETPVLAGSTDTQYF
>TRBJ1-2|TRBV6-6|medium-sized
CASSRDDNYGYTF
>TRBJ2-7|TRBV6-1|medium-sized
CASSDRPGHEYEQYF
>TRBJ2-5|TRBV5-4|-
CASSMMETQYF
>TRBJ2-7|TRBV19|medium-sized
CASSSRLAGALYEQYF
>TRBJ2-5|TRBV6-2/TRBV6-3|medium-sized
CASSYSGQETQYF
>TRBJ1-1|TRBV19|medium-sized
CASMKDVKAFF
>TRBJ2-3|TRBV6-1|medium-sized
CASRLRGSGTDTQYF
>TRBJ1-3|TRBV15|-
CATSRGGAGNTIYF
>TRBJ1-4|TRBV27|medium-sized
CASSDSPNEKLFF
>TRBJ1-1|TRBV27|-
CASSHNPWTAIADTEAFF
>TRBJ2-5|TRBV6-2/TRBV6-3|medium-sized
CASSRRTNKETQYF
>TRBJ2-3|TRBV29-1|large
CSGGTGAPADTQYF
>TRBJ1-6|TRBV7-9|-
CASSFSQGVNSPLHF
>TRBJ2-3|TRBV6-2/TRBV6-3|medium-sized
CASSYGRGTDTQYF
>TRBJ2-5|TRBV6-6|medium-sized
CASSYSRTSGGAARETQYF
>TRBJ1-1|TRBV30|-
CAWSGDRRNTEAFF
>TRBJ1-1|TRBV11-1|large
CASSLTTEAFF
>TRBJ1-5|TRBV12-3/TRBV12-4|-
CASRGSSNQPQHF
>TRBJ2-3|TRBV19|medium-sized
CASNHGDARTDTQYF